This T cell receptor (beta chain) was observed in a study of cytomegalovirus exposure and HLA in healthy donors. In the PCR, 60 Vbeta and 13 Jbeta primers were used. Libraries were prepared by immunoSEQ multiplex PCR; TCRdb keeps only in-frame clonotypes and omits some of them. The sample contains about 190,000 clones, around 75% of which appear only once. V lost 5 bases and J 6 bases, leaving 19 bases between the germline ends. The CDR3 loop spans 16 amino acids. Germline V gene data show CDR1 as LNHDA and CDR2 as SQIVND (reference sequence). This receptor was identified in a woman under 40 in good health and CMV-seropositive. The chain couples TRBV19 to TRBJ1-4; D might be TRBD1 (5 bases). Source material: PBMCs. This CDR3 is CASSYRRGDAHEKLFF. The CDR3 nucleotides are TGTGCCAGTAGTTATAGACGCGGGGACGCCCATGAAAAACTGTTTTTT.